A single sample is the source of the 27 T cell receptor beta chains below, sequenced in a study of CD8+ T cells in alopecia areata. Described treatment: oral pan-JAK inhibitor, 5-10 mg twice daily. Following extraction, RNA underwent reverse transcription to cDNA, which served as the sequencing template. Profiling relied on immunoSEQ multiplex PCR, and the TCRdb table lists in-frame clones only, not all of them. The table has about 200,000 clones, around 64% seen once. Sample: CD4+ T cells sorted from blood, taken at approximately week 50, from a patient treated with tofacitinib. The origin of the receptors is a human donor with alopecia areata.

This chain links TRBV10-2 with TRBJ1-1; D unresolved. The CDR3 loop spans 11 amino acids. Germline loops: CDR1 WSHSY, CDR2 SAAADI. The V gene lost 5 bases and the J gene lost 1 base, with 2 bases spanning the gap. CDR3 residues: CASSPNTEAFF. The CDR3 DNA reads TGCGCCAGCAGTCCGAACACTGAAGCTTTCTTT.

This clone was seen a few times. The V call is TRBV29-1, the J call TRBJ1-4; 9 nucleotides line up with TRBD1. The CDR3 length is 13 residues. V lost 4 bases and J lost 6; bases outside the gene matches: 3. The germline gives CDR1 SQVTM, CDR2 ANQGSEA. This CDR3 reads CSVGYRGHEKLFF. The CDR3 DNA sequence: TGCAGCGTTGGATACAGGGGGCATGAAAAACTGTTTTTT.

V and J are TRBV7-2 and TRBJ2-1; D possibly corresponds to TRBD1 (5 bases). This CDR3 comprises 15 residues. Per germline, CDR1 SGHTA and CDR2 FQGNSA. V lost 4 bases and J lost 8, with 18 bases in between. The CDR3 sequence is CASSSTPDSSHEQFF. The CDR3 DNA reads TGTGCCAGCAGCTCCACCCCTGACAGTAGCCATGAGCAGTTCTTC.

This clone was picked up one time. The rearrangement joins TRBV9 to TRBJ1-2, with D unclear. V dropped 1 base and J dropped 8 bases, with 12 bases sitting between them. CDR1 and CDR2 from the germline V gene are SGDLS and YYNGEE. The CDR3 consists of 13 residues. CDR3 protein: CASSVTPGDGYTF. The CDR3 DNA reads TGTGCCAGCAGCGTAACTCCAGGAGACGGCTACACCTTC.

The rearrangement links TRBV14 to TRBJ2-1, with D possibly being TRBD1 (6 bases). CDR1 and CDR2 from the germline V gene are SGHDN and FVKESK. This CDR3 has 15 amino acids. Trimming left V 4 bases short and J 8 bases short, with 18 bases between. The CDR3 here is CASSLQGTLGDEQFF. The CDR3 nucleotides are TGTGCCAGCAGCCTCCAAGGGACATTAGGCGATGAGCAGTTCTTC.

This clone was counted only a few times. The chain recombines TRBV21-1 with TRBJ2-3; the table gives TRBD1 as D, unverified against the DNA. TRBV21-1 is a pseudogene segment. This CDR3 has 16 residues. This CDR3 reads CASSPVDRVKWDTQYF. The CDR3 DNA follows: TGTGCCAGCAGCCCCGTGGACAGGGTCAAATGGGATACGCAGTATTTT.

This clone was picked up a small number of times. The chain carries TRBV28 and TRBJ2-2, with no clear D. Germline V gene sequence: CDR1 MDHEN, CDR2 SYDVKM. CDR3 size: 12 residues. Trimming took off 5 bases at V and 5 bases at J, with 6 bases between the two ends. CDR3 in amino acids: CASSPRTGELFF. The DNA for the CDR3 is TGTGCCAGCAGTCCAAGGACCGGGGAGCTGTTTTTT.

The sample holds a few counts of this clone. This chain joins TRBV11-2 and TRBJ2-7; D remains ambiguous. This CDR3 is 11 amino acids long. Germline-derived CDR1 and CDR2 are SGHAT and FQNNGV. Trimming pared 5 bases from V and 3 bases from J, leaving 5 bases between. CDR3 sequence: CASSPVYEQYF. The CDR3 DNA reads TGTGCCAGCAGCCCCGTCTACGAGCAGTACTTC.

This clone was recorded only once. The CDR3 DNA is TGCGCCAGCAGCCCATCCGGGACAGAGCACACAGATACGCAGTATTTT. This sequence encodes CASSPSGTEHTDTQYF. The rearrangement links TRBV4-3 to TRBJ2-3, with TRBD1 identical over 7 bases. CDR1 LGHNA and CDR2 YSLEER come from the germline V gene. The CDR3 has 16 amino acids. J lost 2 bases, V lost 4 bases, and 9 bases had no gene match.

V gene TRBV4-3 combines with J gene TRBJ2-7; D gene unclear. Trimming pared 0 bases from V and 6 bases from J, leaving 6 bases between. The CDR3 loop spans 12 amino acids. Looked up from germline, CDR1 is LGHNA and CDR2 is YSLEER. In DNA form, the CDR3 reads TGCGCCAGCAGCCAAGACGGAGCCGAGCAGTACTTC. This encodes CASSQDGAEQYF.

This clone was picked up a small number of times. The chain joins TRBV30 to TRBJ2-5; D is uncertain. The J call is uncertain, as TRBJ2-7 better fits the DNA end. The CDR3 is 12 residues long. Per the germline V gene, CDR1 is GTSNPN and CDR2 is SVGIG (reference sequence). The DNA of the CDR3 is TGTGCCTGGAGTGTGGACGTCTACGAGCAGTACTTC. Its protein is CAWSVDVYEQYF.

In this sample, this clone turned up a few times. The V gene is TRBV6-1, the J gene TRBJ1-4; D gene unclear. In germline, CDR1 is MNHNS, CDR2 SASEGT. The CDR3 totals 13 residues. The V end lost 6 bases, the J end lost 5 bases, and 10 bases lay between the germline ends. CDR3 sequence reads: CASSGGKNEKLFF. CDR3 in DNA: TGTGCCAGCAGCGGTGGGAAGAATGAAAAACTGTTTTTT.

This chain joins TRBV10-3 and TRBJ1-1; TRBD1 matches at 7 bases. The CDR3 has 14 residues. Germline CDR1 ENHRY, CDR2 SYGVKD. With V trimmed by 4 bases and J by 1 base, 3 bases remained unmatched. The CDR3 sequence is CAISVDRENTEAFF. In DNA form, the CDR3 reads TGTGCCATCAGTGTTGACAGGGAGAACACTGAAGCTTTCTTT.

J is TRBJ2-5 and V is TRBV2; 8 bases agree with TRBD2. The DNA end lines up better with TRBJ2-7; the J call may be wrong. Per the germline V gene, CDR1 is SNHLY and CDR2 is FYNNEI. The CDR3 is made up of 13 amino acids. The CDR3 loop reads CASSGAGVYEQYF. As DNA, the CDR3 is TGTGCCAGCAGTGGAGCGGGGGTCTACGAGCAGTACTTC.

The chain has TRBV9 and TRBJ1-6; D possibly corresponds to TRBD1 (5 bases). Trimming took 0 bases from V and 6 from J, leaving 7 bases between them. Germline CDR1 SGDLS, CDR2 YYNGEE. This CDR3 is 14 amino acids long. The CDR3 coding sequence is TGTGCCAGCAGCGTAGCTGGGGGTAATTCACCCCTCCACTTT. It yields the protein CASSVAGGNSPLHF.

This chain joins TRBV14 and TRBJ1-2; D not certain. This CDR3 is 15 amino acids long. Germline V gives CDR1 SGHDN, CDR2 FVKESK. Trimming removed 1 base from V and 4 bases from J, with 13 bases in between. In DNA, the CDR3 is TGTGCCAGCAGCCAAGTAATCAGTGGAGGCTATGGCTACACCTTC. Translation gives CASSQVISGGYGYTF.

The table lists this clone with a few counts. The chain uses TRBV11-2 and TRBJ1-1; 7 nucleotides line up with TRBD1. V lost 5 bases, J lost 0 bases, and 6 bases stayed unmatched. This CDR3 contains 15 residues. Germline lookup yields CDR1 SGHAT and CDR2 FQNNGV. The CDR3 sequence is CASSPRGNLNTEAFF. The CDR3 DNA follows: TGTGCCAGCAGCCCCAGGGGGAATTTGAACACTGAAGCTTTCTTT.

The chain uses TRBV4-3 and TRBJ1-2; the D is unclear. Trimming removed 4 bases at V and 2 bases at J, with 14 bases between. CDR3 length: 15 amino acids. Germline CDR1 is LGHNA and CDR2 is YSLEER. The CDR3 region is CASSPTPRMNYGYTF. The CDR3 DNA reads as TGCGCCAGCAGCCCGACACCGAGAATGAACTATGGCTACACCTTC.

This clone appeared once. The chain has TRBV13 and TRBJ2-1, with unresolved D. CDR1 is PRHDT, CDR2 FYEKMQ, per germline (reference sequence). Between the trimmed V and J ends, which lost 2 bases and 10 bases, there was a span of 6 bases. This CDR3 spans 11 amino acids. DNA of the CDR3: TGTGCCAGCAGCTTACTAAGGGAGCAGTTCTTC. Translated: CASSLLREQFF. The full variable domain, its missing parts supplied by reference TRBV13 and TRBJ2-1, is AAGVIQSPRHLIKEKRETATLKCYPIPRHDTVYWYQQGPGQDPQFLISFYEKMQSDKGSIPDRFSAQQFSDYHSELNMSSLELGDSALYFCASSLLREQFFGPGTRLTVL.

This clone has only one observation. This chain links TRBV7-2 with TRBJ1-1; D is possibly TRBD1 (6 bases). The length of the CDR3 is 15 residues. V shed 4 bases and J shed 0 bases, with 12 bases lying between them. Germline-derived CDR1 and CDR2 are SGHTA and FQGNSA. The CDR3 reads CASSSRTALNTEAFF. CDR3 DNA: TGTGCCAGCAGCTCGCGGACAGCCTTGAACACTGAAGCTTTCTTT. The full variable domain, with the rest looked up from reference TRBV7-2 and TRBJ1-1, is GAGVSQSPSNKVTEKGKDVELRCDPISGHTALYWYRQSLGQGLEFLIYFQGNSAPDKSGLPSDRFSAERTGGSVSTLTIQRTQQEDSAVYLCASSSRTALNTEAFFGQGTRLTVV.

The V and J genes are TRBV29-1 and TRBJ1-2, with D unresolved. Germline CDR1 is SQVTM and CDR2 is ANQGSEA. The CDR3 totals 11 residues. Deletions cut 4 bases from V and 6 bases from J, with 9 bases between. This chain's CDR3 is CSVGGEDGYTF. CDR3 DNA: TGCAGCGTTGGCGGGGAGGATGGCTACACCTTC.

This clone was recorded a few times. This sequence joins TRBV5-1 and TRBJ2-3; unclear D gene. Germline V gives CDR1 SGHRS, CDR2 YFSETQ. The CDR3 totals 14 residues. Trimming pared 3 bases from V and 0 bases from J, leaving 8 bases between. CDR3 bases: TGCGCCAGCAGCTGGCAGACTAGCACAGATACGCAGTATTTT. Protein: CASSWQTSTDTQYF.

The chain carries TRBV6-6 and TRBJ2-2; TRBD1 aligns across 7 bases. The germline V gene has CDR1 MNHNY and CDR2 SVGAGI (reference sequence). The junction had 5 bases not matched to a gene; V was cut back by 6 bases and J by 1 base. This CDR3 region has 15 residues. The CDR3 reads CASSEGARNTGELFF. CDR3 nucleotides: TGTGCCAGCAGCGAGGGGGCAAGGAACACCGGGGAGCTGTTTTTT.

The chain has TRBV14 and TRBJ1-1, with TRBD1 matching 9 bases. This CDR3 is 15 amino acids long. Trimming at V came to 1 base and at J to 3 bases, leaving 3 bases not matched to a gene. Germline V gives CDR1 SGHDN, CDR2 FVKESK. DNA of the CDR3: TGTGCCAGCAGCCAAGGGGACAGGGACTACACTGAAGCTTTCTTT. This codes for CASSQGDRDYTEAFF.

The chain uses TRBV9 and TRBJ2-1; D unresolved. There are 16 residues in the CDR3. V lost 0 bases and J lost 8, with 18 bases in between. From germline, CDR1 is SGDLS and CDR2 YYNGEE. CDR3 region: CASSVGWARDFDEQFF. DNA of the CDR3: TGTGCCAGCAGCGTAGGGTGGGCTAGAGATTTCGATGAGCAGTTCTTC. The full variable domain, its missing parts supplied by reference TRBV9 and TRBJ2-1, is DSGVTQTPKHLITATGQRVTLRCSPRSGDLSVYWYQQSLDQGLQFLIQYYNGEERAKGNILERFSAQQFPDLHSELNLSSLELGDSALYFCASSVGWARDFDEQFFGPGTRLTVL.

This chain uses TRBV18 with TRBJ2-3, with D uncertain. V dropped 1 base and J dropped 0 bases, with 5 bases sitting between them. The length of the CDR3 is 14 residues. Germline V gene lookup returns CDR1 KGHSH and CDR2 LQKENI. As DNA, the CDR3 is TGTGCCAGCTCACCACTAGACAGCACAGATACGCAGTATTTT. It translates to CASSPLDSTDTQYF.

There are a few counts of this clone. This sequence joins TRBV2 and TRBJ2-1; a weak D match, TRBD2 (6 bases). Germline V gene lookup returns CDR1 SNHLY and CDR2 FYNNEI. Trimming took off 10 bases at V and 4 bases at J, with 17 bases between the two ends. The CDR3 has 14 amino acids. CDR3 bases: TGTGCCAACCGGGACTCCTCTATATACAATGAGCAGTTCTTC. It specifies CANRDSSIYNEQFF.